This is a list of T cell receptor beta chains from one sample in a study of cytomegalovirus exposure and HLA in healthy donors. TCRdb's copy holds only in-frame clones and misses some; the assay was immunoSEQ multiplex PCR. The table includes over 95,000 clones, 82% detected once. The sequenced material came from PBMCs. The receptors were gathered from a young woman in good health and CMV-seronegative. CDR3s include the opening cysteine and the closing phenylalanine or tryptophan. Fields, in order: J gene, D gene, clone size, V gene, CDR3 protein, CDR3 DNA. The D gene is left open where the match is weak. Not all rows give a size; the values are once, few, many and, for expanded clones, a class.

j_call: TRBJ2-7
d_call: TRBD2
clone_size: -
v_call: TRBV9
cdr3_aa: CASSVDFSGGEQYF
cdr3_nt: TGTGCCAGCAGCGTAGATTTTAGCGGGGGCGAGCAGTACTTC

j_call: TRBJ1-1
d_call: -
clone_size: -
v_call: TRBV6-6
cdr3_aa: CASFRGTEAFF
cdr3_nt: TGTGCCAGCTTTAGGGGTACTGAAGCTTTCTTT

j_call: TRBJ1-1
d_call: TRBD1
clone_size: once
v_call: TRBV5-1
cdr3_aa: CASSLVGQSYTEAFF
cdr3_nt: TGCGCCAGCAGCTTGGTGGGACAGAGCTACACTGAAGCTTTCTTT

j_call: TRBJ2-2
d_call: TRBD2
clone_size: -
v_call: TRBV5-1
cdr3_aa: CASLPLGGTPNTGELFF
cdr3_nt: TGCGCCAGCCTTCCCTTGGGGGGGACGCCGAACACCGGGGAGCTGTTTTTT

j_call: TRBJ2-7
d_call: -
clone_size: -
v_call: TRBV28
cdr3_aa: CASSLRGGASVEQYF
cdr3_nt: TGTGCCAGCAGTTTAAGGGGGGGGGCGTCGGTTGAGCAGTACTTC

j_call: TRBJ1-1
d_call: -
clone_size: -
v_call: TRBV7-2
cdr3_aa: CASSLARFEAFF
cdr3_nt: TGTGCCAGCAGCTTAGCCCGGTTTGAAGCTTTCTTT

j_call: TRBJ2-1
d_call: TRBD1
clone_size: once
v_call: TRBV10-3
cdr3_aa: CAISGDRAPYNEQFF
cdr3_nt: TGTGCCATCAGCGGCGACAGGGCCCCCTACAATGAGCAGTTCTTC

j_call: TRBJ1-4
d_call: TRBD1
clone_size: -
v_call: TRBV10-3
cdr3_aa: CAISEQGDNEKLFF
cdr3_nt: TGTGCCATCAGTGAACAGGGGGATAATGAAAAACTGTTTTTT

j_call: TRBJ2-1
d_call: -
clone_size: -
v_call: TRBV7-2
cdr3_aa: CASTLRTGVYNEQFF
cdr3_nt: TGTGCCAGCACCTTGAGGACGGGAGTCTACAATGAGCAGTTCTTC

j_call: TRBJ1-1
d_call: -
clone_size: -
v_call: TRBV28
cdr3_aa: CASSLGLQTEAFF
cdr3_nt: TGTGCCAGCAGTTTGGGCCTACAAACTGAAGCTTTCTTT

j_call: TRBJ1-1
d_call: -
clone_size: -
v_call: TRBV29-1
cdr3_aa: CSVATGMNTEAFF
cdr3_nt: TGCAGCGTTGCCACAGGGATGAACACTGAAGCTTTCTTT

j_call: TRBJ2-4
d_call: TRBD1
clone_size: -
v_call: TRBV28
cdr3_aa: CASSFPGQGKNIQYF
cdr3_nt: TGTGCCAGCAGTTTCCCGGGACAGGGTAAAAACATTCAGTACTTC

j_call: TRBJ1-1
d_call: TRBD1
clone_size: -
v_call: TRBV2
cdr3_aa: CASTPWGQGRMNTEAFF
cdr3_nt: TGTGCCAGCACCCCCTGGGGACAGGGACGTATGAACACTGAAGCTTTCTTT

j_call: TRBJ1-2
d_call: -
clone_size: -
v_call: TRBV18
cdr3_aa: CASTQGRDNDYGYTF
cdr3_nt: TGTGCCAGCACCCAGGGCAGGGACAACGACTATGGCTACACCTTC

j_call: TRBJ2-7
d_call: TRBD1
clone_size: -
v_call: TRBV2
cdr3_aa: CASSEGDRPYEQYF
cdr3_nt: TGTGCCAGCAGTGAAGGGGACAGACCCTACGAGCAGTACTTC

j_call: TRBJ2-1
d_call: -
clone_size: -
v_call: TRBV7-9
cdr3_aa: CASSLGYGRTHNEQFF
cdr3_nt: TGTGCCAGCAGCTTAGGGTACGGGAGAACCCACAATGAGCAGTTCTTC

j_call: TRBJ1-2
d_call: TRBD1
clone_size: -
v_call: TRBV6-1
cdr3_aa: CASSARQGANGYTF
cdr3_nt: TGTGCCAGCAGTGCCCGACAGGGGGCAAATGGCTACACCTTC

j_call: TRBJ1-1
d_call: -
clone_size: -
v_call: TRBV9
cdr3_aa: CASSVDKMNTEAFF
cdr3_nt: TGTGCCAGCAGCGTAGACAAGATGAACACTGAAGCTTTCTTT

j_call: TRBJ2-1
d_call: -
clone_size: -
v_call: TRBV11-2
cdr3_aa: CASSLAGRSFEQFF
cdr3_nt: TGTGCCAGCAGCTTAGCGGGTCGGTCTTTTGAGCAGTTCTTC

j_call: TRBJ2-1
d_call: TRBD2
clone_size: -
v_call: TRBV5-1
cdr3_aa: CASSVTSGGSNNEQFF
cdr3_nt: TGCGCCAGCAGCGTGACTAGCGGGGGGTCAAACAATGAGCAGTTCTTC

j_call: TRBJ1-2
d_call: TRBD1
clone_size: -
v_call: TRBV7-9
cdr3_aa: CASSLVGRTGSYGYTF
cdr3_nt: TGTGCCAGCAGCTTAGTGGGCAGGACAGGGAGTTATGGCTACACCTTC

j_call: TRBJ2-6
d_call: TRBD2
clone_size: -
v_call: TRBV4-2
cdr3_aa: CASRPSSGRASGANVLTF
cdr3_nt: TGTGCCAGCAGACCGAGTAGCGGGAGGGCCTCTGGGGCCAACGTCCTGACTTTC

j_call: TRBJ1-2
d_call: TRBD1
clone_size: -
v_call: TRBV30
cdr3_aa: CAWSPPGQGALDGYTF
cdr3_nt: TGTGCCTGGAGTCCTCCGGGACAGGGGGCTCTGGATGGCTACACCTTC

j_call: TRBJ2-7
d_call: TRBD1
clone_size: -
v_call: TRBV11-1
cdr3_aa: CASSVDRGTDEQYF
cdr3_nt: TGTGCCAGCAGCGTAGACAGGGGTACCGACGAGCAGTACTTC

j_call: TRBJ2-4
d_call: -
clone_size: -
v_call: TRBV28
cdr3_aa: CASSSHAAGGNIQYF
cdr3_nt: TGTGCCAGCAGTTCCCATGCGGCGGGTGGGAACATTCAGTACTTC

j_call: TRBJ1-1
d_call: TRBD1
clone_size: -
v_call: TRBV18
cdr3_aa: CASSPLLLTGSGEAFF
cdr3_nt: TGTGCCAGCTCACCCCTACTTTTGACAGGGAGCGGTGAAGCTTTCTTT

j_call: TRBJ1-3
d_call: -
clone_size: -
v_call: TRBV5-1
cdr3_aa: CASSPARGAGGNTIYF
cdr3_nt: TGCGCCAGCAGCCCGGCTCGGGGGGCAGGTGGAAACACCATATATTTT

j_call: TRBJ1-6
d_call: -
clone_size: -
v_call: TRBV2
cdr3_aa: CASSRNSGLPLHF
cdr3_nt: TGTGCCAGCAGTCGGAATTCGGGATTACCCCTCCACTTT

j_call: TRBJ1-1
d_call: -
clone_size: -
v_call: TRBV4-1
cdr3_aa: CASSQEGETEAFF
cdr3_nt: TGCGCCAGCAGCCAAGAAGGGGAAACTGAAGCTTTCTTT

j_call: TRBJ1-1
d_call: TRBD1
clone_size: few
v_call: TRBV2
cdr3_aa: CASRRQGLTEAFF
cdr3_nt: TGTGCCAGCAGGCGACAGGGTTTGACTGAAGCTTTCTTT

j_call: TRBJ2-1
d_call: TRBD2
clone_size: -
v_call: TRBV9
cdr3_aa: CASSVRAGWNNEQFF
cdr3_nt: TGTGCCAGCAGCGTAAGAGCGGGGTGGAACAATGAGCAGTTCTTC

j_call: TRBJ1-1
d_call: -
clone_size: -
v_call: TRBV19
cdr3_aa: CASRDAPFGTPPSREAFF
cdr3_nt: TGTGCCAGTAGGGATGCGCCATTCGGGACACCGCCTAGTCGTGAAGCTTTCTTT

j_call: TRBJ2-7
d_call: TRBD2
clone_size: -
v_call: TRBV5-6
cdr3_aa: CASSFRTSGDYEQYF
cdr3_nt: TGTGCCAGCAGCTTTCGCACTAGCGGGGATTACGAGCAGTACTTC

j_call: TRBJ1-2
d_call: TRBD1
clone_size: -
v_call: TRBV29-1
cdr3_aa: CSAAGTEAKAHSGNYGYTF
cdr3_nt: TGCAGCGCGGCCGGGACAGAGGCCAAGGCTCACTCAGGCAACTATGGCTACACCTTC

j_call: TRBJ2-7
d_call: -
clone_size: -
v_call: TRBV5-8
cdr3_aa: CASSLANKGRRYEQYF
cdr3_nt: TGTGCCAGCAGCTTGGCCAATAAGGGGCGGCGGTACGAGCAGTACTTC

j_call: TRBJ2-5
d_call: TRBD1
clone_size: -
v_call: TRBV27
cdr3_aa: CASSLTGGRPETQYF
cdr3_nt: TGTGCCAGCAGTCTCACAGGGGGGCGCCCAGAGACCCAGTACTTC

j_call: TRBJ2-1
d_call: TRBD2
clone_size: -
v_call: TRBV29-1
cdr3_aa: CSGLGREVEQFF
cdr3_nt: TGCAGCGGCCTGGGGCGGGAGGTAGAGCAGTTCTTC

j_call: TRBJ2-7
d_call: -
clone_size: -
v_call: TRBV6-5
cdr3_aa: CASGREYEQYF
cdr3_nt: TGTGCCAGCGGTAGAGAATACGAGCAGTACTTC

j_call: TRBJ1-3
d_call: -
clone_size: -
v_call: TRBV5-1
cdr3_aa: CASSLAPGRGNTIYF
cdr3_nt: TGCGCCAGCAGCTTGGCCCCGGGGAGGGGAAACACCATATATTTT

j_call: TRBJ1-2
d_call: TRBD1
clone_size: once
v_call: TRBV12-5
cdr3_aa: CASGLVVGTDLLGYTF
cdr3_nt: TGTGCTAGTGGTTTGGTAGTTGGGACAGACCTCTTAGGCTACACCTTC

j_call: TRBJ2-7
d_call: TRBD2
clone_size: -
v_call: TRBV19
cdr3_aa: CASSPSSSGRYEQYF
cdr3_nt: TGTGCCAGTAGTCCCTCCTCTAGCGGACGGTACGAGCAGTACTTC

j_call: TRBJ1-2
d_call: TRBD1
clone_size: -
v_call: TRBV19
cdr3_aa: CASSILFGDSKYGYTF
cdr3_nt: TGTGCCAGTAGTATACTCTTTGGGGACAGCAAATATGGCTACACCTTC

j_call: TRBJ1-2
d_call: TRBD1
clone_size: few
v_call: TRBV28
cdr3_aa: CASSGRGRINGYTF
cdr3_nt: TGTGCCAGCTCGGGAAGGGGGCGGATTAATGGCTACACCTTC

j_call: TRBJ2-3
d_call: TRBD2
clone_size: -
v_call: TRBV29-1
cdr3_aa: CSVEDGASGGTDTQYF
cdr3_nt: TGCAGCGTTGAAGATGGGGCTAGCGGGGGAACAGATACGCAGTATTTT

j_call: TRBJ1-3
d_call: -
clone_size: -
v_call: TRBV18
cdr3_aa: CASSPPRLGWGDSGNTIYF
cdr3_nt: TGTGCCAGCTCACCACCGAGGCTGGGATGGGGCGACTCTGGAAACACCATATATTTT